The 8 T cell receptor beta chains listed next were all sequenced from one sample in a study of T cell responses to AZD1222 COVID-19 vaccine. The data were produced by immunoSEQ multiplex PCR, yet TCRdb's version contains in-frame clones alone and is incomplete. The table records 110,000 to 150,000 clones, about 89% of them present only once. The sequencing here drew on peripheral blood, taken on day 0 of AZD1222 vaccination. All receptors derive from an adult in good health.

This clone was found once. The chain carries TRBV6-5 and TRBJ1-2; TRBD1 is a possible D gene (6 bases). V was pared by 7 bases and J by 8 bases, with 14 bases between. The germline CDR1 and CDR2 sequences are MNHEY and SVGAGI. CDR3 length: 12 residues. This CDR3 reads CASTAGGGGYTF. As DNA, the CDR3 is TGTGCCAGCACCGCCGGGGGCGGGGGCTACACCTTC.

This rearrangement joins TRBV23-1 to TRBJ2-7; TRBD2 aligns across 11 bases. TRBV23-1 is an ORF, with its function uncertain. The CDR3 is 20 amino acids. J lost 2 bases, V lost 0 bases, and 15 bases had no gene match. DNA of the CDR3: TGCGCCAGCAGTCAATCCCCTTCCGCCTGCACTAGCGGGAGACCCTACGAGCAGTACTTC. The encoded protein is CASSQSPSACTSGRPYEQYF.

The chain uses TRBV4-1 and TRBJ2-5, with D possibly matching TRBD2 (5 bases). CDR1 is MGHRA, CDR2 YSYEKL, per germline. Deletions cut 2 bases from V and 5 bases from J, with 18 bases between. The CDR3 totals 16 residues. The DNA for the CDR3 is TGCGCCAGCAGCCAATTTAGGGAGATGGTAGGGGAGACCCAGTACTTC. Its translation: CASSQFREMVGETQYF.

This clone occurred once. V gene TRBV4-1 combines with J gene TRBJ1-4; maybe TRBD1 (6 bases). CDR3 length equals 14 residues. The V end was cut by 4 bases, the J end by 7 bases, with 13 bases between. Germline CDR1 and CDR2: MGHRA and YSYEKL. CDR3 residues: CASSRDKGGEKLFF. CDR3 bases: TGCGCCAGCAGCCGGGACAAGGGCGGTGAAAAACTGTTTTTT.

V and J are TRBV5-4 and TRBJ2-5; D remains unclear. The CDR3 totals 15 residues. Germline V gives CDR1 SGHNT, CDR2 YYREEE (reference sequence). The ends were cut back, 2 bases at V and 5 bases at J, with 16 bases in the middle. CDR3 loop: CASSFVGGGWETQYF. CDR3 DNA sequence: TGTGCCAGCAGCTTCGTCGGCGGCGGTTGGGAGACCCAGTACTTC.

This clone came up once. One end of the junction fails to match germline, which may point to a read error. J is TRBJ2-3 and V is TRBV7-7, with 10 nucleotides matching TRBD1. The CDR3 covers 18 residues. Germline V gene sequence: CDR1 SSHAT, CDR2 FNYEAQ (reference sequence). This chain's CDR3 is CASSLAPFGTGETDTQYF. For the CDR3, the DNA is TGTGCTAGCAGCTTAGCGCCGTTTGGGACAGGGGAGACAGATACGCAGTATTTT.

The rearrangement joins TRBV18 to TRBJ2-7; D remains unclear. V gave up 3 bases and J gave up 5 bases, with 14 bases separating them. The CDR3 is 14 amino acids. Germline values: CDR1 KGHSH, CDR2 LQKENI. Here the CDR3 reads CASSPSFQAHEQYF. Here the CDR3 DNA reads TGTGCCAGCTCACCGTCGTTTCAAGCACACGAGCAGTACTTC.

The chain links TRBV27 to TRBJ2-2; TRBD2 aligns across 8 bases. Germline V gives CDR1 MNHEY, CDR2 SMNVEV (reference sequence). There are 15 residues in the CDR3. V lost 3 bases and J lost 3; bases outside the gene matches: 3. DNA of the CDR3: TGTGCCAGCAGTTTTCGCGGGAGGTACACCGGGGAGCTGTTTTTT. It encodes CASSFRGRYTGELFF.